The rows below give T cell receptor beta chains drawn from one sample of a study of radiotherapy plus CTLA-4 blockade in lung cancer. Measured with immunoSEQ multiplex PCR; TCRdb has only the in-frame clones, and not every one. The sample contains approximately 95,000 clones, 82% of which appear only once. This sample comprised peripheral blood, obtained from a patient treated with radiotherapy plus ipilimumab. The receptors here all came from a human donor with non-small cell lung cancer who had a partial response to radiotherapy plus ipilimumab. Both conserved end residues are part of each CDR3. The D gene is left open where the match is weak. Not all rows give a size; the values are once, few, many and, for expanded clones, a class.

j_call,d_call,clone_size,v_call,cdr3_aa,cdr3_nt
TRBJ2-1,TRBD2,NA,TRBV28,CASRLAGAYNEQFF,TGTGCCAGCAGACTAGCGGGGGCCTACAATGAGCAGTTCTTC
TRBJ1-1,TRBD1,NA,TRBV7-9,CASRLQGAGEAFF,TGTGCCAGCAGACTCCAGGGGGCGGGTGAAGCTTTCTTT
TRBJ2-1,NA,NA,TRBV2,CATLEDRPYNEQFF,TGTGCCACCCTCGAGGACAGACCCTACAATGAGCAGTTCTTC
TRBJ2-1,NA,once,TRBV29-1,CSVRYNEQFF,TGCAGCGTTCGCTACAATGAGCAGTTCTTC
TRBJ2-1,TRBD2,NA,TRBV28,CASSFIAGGPNEQFF,TGTGCCAGCAGTTTCATAGCGGGAGGGCCCAATGAGCAGTTCTTC
TRBJ2-3,TRBD2,few,TRBV5-1,CASSLDSGRSDTQYF,TGCGCCAGCAGCTTGGATAGCGGGAGATCGGATACGCAGTATTTT
TRBJ2-1,TRBD2,NA,TRBV18,CASSPGTSGSVNEQFF,TGTGCCAGCTCACCCGGGACTAGCGGGAGCGTCAATGAGCAGTTCTTC
TRBJ1-4,TRBD1,NA,TRBV5-1,CASSETGTENEKLFF,TGCGCCAGCAGCGAAACCGGGACAGAAAATGAAAAACTGTTTTTT
TRBJ1-3,NA,NA,TRBV5-1,CASSFGRSPAGNSGNTIYF,TGCGCCAGCAGCTTTGGGAGGTCCCCGGCGGGGAACTCTGGAAACACCATATATTTT
TRBJ2-4,NA,NA,TRBV28,CASTPPGLAKNIQYF,TGTGCCAGCACACCTCCGGGACTAGCCAAAAACATTCAGTACTTC
TRBJ2-1,TRBD1,NA,TRBV11-2,CASSSDRVNEQFF,TGTGCCAGCAGCTCCGACAGGGTGAATGAGCAGTTCTTC
TRBJ2-7,TRBD1,NA,TRBV13,CASSLTPGQGTGEQYF,TGTGCCAGCAGCTTAACTCCGGGACAGGGGACGGGCGAGCAGTACTTC
TRBJ2-7,NA,NA,TRBV10-1,CASSDSSFDEQYF,TGCGCCAGCAGTGACTCGAGTTTCGACGAGCAGTACTTC
TRBJ2-3,TRBD2,NA,TRBV7-3,CASQKTGTSGSTDTQYF,TGTGCCAGCCAAAAAACCGGGACTAGCGGGAGCACAGATACGCAGTATTTT
TRBJ2-1,TRBD2,NA,TRBV5-5,CASSLDGGSTYNEQFF,TGTGCCAGCAGCTTGGACGGCGGGAGCACCTACAATGAGCAGTTCTTC
TRBJ2-3,TRBD2,NA,TRBV28,CASSSMLAGDTQYF,TGTGCCAGCAGTTCGATGCTAGCGGGAGATACGCAGTATTTT
TRBJ1-1,TRBD1,NA,TRBV2,CASSEEGWTGEAFF,TGTGCCAGCAGTGAAGAGGGTTGGACAGGTGAAGCTTTCTTT
TRBJ1-1,NA,NA,TRBV7-9,CASSSAGGGRTEAFF,TGTGCCAGCAGCTCGGCTGGAGGAGGGAGGACTGAAGCTTTCTTT
TRBJ2-2,TRBD2,NA,TRBV29-1,CSGGLAPGELFF,TGCAGCGGTGGACTAGCGCCCGGGGAGCTGTTTTTT
TRBJ2-7,TRBD2,NA,TRBV28,CASSPTGTSRYEQYF,TGTGCCAGCAGTCCCACCGGGACTAGTCGCTACGAGCAGTACTTC
TRBJ1-1,NA,once,TRBV2,CASSEPGSYTEAFF,TGTGCCAGCAGTGAACCAGGGTCGTACACTGAAGCTTTCTTT
TRBJ2-3,NA,NA,TRBV7-3,CASSLARSTDTQYF,TGTGCCAGCAGCCTAGCGCGGAGCACAGATACGCAGTATTTT
TRBJ2-5,NA,NA,TRBV7-2,CASSPRTSQETQYF,TGTGCCAGCAGCCCTAGGACATCTCAAGAGACCCAGTACTTC
TRBJ2-3,NA,few,TRBV6-6,CASSYGQARTDTQYF,TGTGCCAGCAGTTATGGGCAGGCCCGCACAGATACGCAGTATTTT
TRBJ2-7,TRBD1,NA,TRBV28,CASSTTGGSSYEQYF,TGTGCCAGCAGTACGACAGGGGGGAGCTCCTACGAGCAGTACTTC
TRBJ2-7,TRBD1,NA,TRBV6-6,CASSYSGTGIARQYF,TGTGCCAGCAGTTACTCCGGGACAGGGATCGCGAGGCAGTACTTC
TRBJ1-1,NA,once,TRBV28,CASSSPQEGNTEAFF,TGTGCCAGCAGTTCCCCTCAAGAGGGGAACACTGAAGCTTTCTTT
TRBJ1-5,NA,NA,TRBV19,CASSLSPGGNQPQHF,TGTGCCAGTAGTCTCTCCCCAGGGGGCAATCAGCCCCAGCATTTT
TRBJ2-1,NA,NA,TRBV9,CASSPSGQSSYNEQFF,TGTGCCAGCAGCCCCTCGGGTCAGAGCTCCTACAATGAGCAGTTCTTC
TRBJ2-1,TRBD2,NA,TRBV28,CASSLGLAGGPDNEQFF,TGTGCCAGCAGTTTAGGACTAGCGGGAGGGCCTGATAATGAGCAGTTCTTC
TRBJ2-7,TRBD2,NA,TRBV28,CASSFSSGVKLRYEQYF,TGTGCCAGCAGTTTTTCTAGCGGCGTAAAGTTACGGTACGAGCAGTACTTC
TRBJ2-1,TRBD1,NA,TRBV5-4,CASSFEGQGNNEQFF,TGTGCCAGCAGCTTTGAGGGACAGGGGAACAATGAGCAGTTCTTC